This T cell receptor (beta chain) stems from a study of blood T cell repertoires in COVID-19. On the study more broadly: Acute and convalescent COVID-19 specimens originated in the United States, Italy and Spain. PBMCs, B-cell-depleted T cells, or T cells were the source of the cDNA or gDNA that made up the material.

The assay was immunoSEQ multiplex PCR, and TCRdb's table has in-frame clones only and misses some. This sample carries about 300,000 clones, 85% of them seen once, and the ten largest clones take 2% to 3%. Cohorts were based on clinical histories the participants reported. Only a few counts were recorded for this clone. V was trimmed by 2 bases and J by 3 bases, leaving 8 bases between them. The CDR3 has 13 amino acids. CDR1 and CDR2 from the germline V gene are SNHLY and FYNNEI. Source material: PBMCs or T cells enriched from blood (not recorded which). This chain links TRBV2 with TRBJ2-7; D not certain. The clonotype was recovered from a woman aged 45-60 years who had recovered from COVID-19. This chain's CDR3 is CASSEISVYEQYF. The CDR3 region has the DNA TGTGCCAGCAGTGAAATATCCGTCTACGAGCAGTACTTC.